These T cell receptor beta chains were read from a single sample in a study of post-analysis software for immune sequencing data. MiXCR, applied by TCRdb to the PCR reads, yields one record per CDR3 protein. The sample shows about 500,000 distinct CDR3 sequences, around 40% of them seen only once. Sequencing was carried out using blood. The receptors were sampled from a girl under 18 with multiple sclerosis. The conserved cysteine and the conserved F or W are not part of the CDR3 here.

V,CDR3
TRBV30,AWTRDRGDTEAF
TRBV4-1,ASSQELVSYEQY
TRBV7-8,ASSTGQLIQETQY
TRBV4-1,ASSQVTGYQPQH
TRBV5-1,ASRDLPDQPQH
TRBV11-1,ASSLASQGTYGYT
TRBV7-3,ASSKQGALNTEAF
TRBV29-1,SVTGPEPYNEQF
TRBV5-1,ASSLGDRGNEKLF
TRBV4-3,ASSRTGGASSYT
TRBV25-1,ASSELQAWGEKLF
TRBV2,ASTFLGQETQY
TRBV9,ASSETGQVETQY
TRBV6-2/TRBV6-3,ASSPSGRGSSEQF
TRBV29-1,SVLEGQYEQY
TRBV15,ATSRRYGNIPQEAQY
TRBV20-1,SARTGGYT
TRBV5-1,ASSVGESSYEQY
TRBV15,ATSEPPGQGEQY
TRBV9,ASSDQIPTGEDDGYT
TRBV3-1,ASSQFLRPGSYEQY
TRBV4-3,ASSQDVDGQGAGETQY
TRBV7-2,ASSFQTSVETQY
TRBV4-1,ASSQSPELTGEQY
TRBV28,ASSNLTGFKETQY
TRBV4-1,ASSQERDRGTEQY
TRBV29-1,SVERTGLGNEQF
TRBV5-1,ASSFSGTQETQY
TRBV20-1,SARIAGVGEQF
TRBV6-6,ASSYSEEKLF
TRBV9,ASSPRAGGSPQQY
TRBV4-1,ASSQVRTRSYEQY
TRBV12-3/TRBV12-4,ASSLTSGNIGELF
TRBV4-3,ASNRDRNLNYGYT
TRBV7-9,ASSFGRNLNEKLF
TRBV7-2,ASSLTSGIYNEQF
TRBV20-1,SASPFDRASQPQH
TRBV9,ASSVESEWPGHYGYT
TRBV5-1,ASSPTMSSGANVLT
TRBV23-1,ASSQSRFVAIRSYEQY
TRBV6-5,ASSYSFGISGNTIY
TRBV7-2,ASSLGTVSYEQY
TRBV19,ASSTDRDNEQF
TRBV7-9,ASSLEGLAYEQY
TRBV4-1,ASSQDLDRGMNSPLH
TRBV27,ASNPPYSRSTDTQY
TRBV29-1,SVEVSTVSFNEQF
TRBV29-1,SVVGTYEKLF
TRBV20-1,SASTQYLEQF
TRBV12-3/TRBV12-4,ASRTTGYGPLH
TRBV5-4,ASSSTGGGTDTQY
TRBV5-1,ASSTPGQGDYGYT
TRBV5-1,ASSPSGYGEQY
TRBV5-1,ASSLARDRGSGANVLT
TRBV4-1,ASSTAGTMTYNEQF
TRBV18,ASSPRGTYSNQPQH
TRBV11-3,ASSQGLADPGGYEQY
TRBV20-1,SARVGFVGNQPQH
TRBV28,ASSFGGQSQETQY
TRBV7-2,ASSSRQGSKDGYT